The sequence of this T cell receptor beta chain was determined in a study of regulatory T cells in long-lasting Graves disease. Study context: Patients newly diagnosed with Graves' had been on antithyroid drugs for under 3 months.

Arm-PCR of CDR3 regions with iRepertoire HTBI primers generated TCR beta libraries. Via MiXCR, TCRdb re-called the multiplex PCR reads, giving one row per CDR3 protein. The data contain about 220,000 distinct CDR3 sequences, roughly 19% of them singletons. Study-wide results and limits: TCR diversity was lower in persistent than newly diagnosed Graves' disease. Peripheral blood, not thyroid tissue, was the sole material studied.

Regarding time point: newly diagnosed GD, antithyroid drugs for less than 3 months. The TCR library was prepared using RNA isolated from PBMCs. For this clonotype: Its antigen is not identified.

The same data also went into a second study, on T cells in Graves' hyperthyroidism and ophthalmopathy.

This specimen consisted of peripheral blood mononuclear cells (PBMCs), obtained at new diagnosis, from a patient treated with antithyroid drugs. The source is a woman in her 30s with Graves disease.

CDR3 sequence reads: CASSPLRTSGSYEQYF. CDR3 nucleotides: TGTGCCAGCTCACCACTAAGGACTAGCGGCTCCTACGAGCAGTACTTC. The rearrangement links TRBV18 to TRBJ2-7, with 10 bases lining up with TRBD2. Trimming cost V 1 base and J 0 bases; bases outside gene matches: 3. The CDR3 has 16 amino acids. CDR1 KGHSH and CDR2 LQKENI come from the germline V gene.